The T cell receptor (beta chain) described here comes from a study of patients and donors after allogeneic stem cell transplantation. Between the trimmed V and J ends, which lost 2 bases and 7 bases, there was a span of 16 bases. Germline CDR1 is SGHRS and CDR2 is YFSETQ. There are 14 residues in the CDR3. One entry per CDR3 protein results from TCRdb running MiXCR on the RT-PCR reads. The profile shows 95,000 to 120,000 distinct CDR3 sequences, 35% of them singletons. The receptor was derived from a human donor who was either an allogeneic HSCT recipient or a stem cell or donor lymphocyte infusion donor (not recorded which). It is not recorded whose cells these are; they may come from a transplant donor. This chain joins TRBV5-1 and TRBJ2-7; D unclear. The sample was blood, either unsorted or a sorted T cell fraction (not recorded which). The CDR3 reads CASSLLPDVQEQYF. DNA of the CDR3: TGCGCCAGCAGCTTACTACCGGACGTACAAGAGCAGTACTTC.